A single sample gave rise to the 21 T cell receptor beta chains below, sequenced in a study of beta chain features in type 1 diabetes. Every bit of the isolated RNA underwent reverse transcription, so sequencing read expressed TCRB transcripts. The table came from immunoSEQ multiplex PCR; TCRdb's copy has only in-frame clones and leaves some out. The sample holds 450,000 to 550,000 clones; approximately 30% are singletons and the top ten take around 0.065%. Sequenced: naive CD4+ T cells from blood. The receptors originated from a man aged 18 to 30 in good health.

This rearrangement joins TRBV6-6 to TRBJ2-7; 8 nucleotides match TRBD1. Germline loops: CDR1 MNHNY, CDR2 SVGAGI (reference sequence). Trimming cost V 7 bases and J 6 bases; bases outside gene matches: 5. The CDR3 runs 12 residues. This chain's CDR3 is CASTRTGSEQYF. CDR3 coding DNA: TGTGCCAGCACCCGGACAGGGAGCGAGCAGTACTTC.

This clone showed up just a few times. The V gene is TRBV29-1, the J gene TRBJ2-7; a weak D match, TRBD2 (7 bases). The V and J ends lost 5 bases and 5 bases respectively, with 13 bases between them. CDR1 and CDR2 from the germline V gene are SQVTM and ANQGSEA. The CDR3 is made up of 12 amino acids. The CDR3 loop reads CSVRAGANEQYF. CDR3 DNA sequence: TGCAGCGTTCGGGCGGGGGCCAACGAGCAGTACTTC.

This clone was observed a single time. This chain joins TRBV7-6 and TRBJ2-1, with TRBD1 as a possible D gene (6 bases). CDR3 length equals 15 residues. Germline V gene sequence: CDR1 SGHVS, CDR2 FNYEAQ. Trimming pared 5 bases from V and 8 bases from J, leaving 19 bases between. CDR3 DNA sequence: TGTGCCAGCAGCGATATGGGGCAGGGGCGATATGAGCAGTTCTTC. Protein: CASSDMGQGRYEQFF. The full variable domain, in which reference TRBV7-6 and TRBJ2-1 provide the parts outside the CDR3, is GAGVSQSPRYKVTKRGQDVALRCDPISGHVSLYWYRQALGQGPEFLTYFNYEAQQDKSGLPNDRFSAERPEGSISTLTIQRTEQRDSAMYRCASSDMGQGRYEQFFGPGTRLTVL.

J is TRBJ1-2 and V is TRBV7-2, with D hard to call. V lost 7 bases to trimming and J lost 7 bases, with 13 bases between them. This CDR3 contains 12 residues. CDR1 and CDR2 from the germline V gene are SGHTA and FQGNSA. The CDR3 DNA sequence: TGTGCCAGCACCATAACCACGGGTGGCTACACCTTC. It codes for CASTITTGGYTF.

V and J are TRBV7-6 and TRBJ2-5; the D gene is possibly TRBD2 (5 bases). The CDR3 runs 14 residues. The ends were cut back, 0 bases at V and 5 bases at J, with 10 bases in the middle. Germline assignment: CDR1 SGHVS and CDR2 FNYEAQ. The CDR3 loop is CASSLAAGAETQYF. CDR3 DNA: TGTGCCAGCAGCTTAGCGGCGGGCGCGGAGACCCAGTACTTC.

The chain is built from TRBV19 and TRBJ2-7; tentatively, D is TRBD1 (6 bases). The CDR3 length is 15 residues. Looked up from germline, CDR1 is LNHDA and CDR2 is SQIVND (reference sequence). V was trimmed by 5 bases and J by 0 bases, leaving 14 bases between them. This CDR3 is CASSSPGHLSYEQYF. The CDR3 DNA follows: TGTGCCAGTAGTTCACCGGGACACCTCTCCTACGAGCAGTACTTC.

The gene calls are TRBV27 and TRBJ2-1; no firm D call. CDR1 and CDR2 (germline): MNHEY, SMNVEV (reference sequence). The CDR3 has 13 residues. Trimming removed 6 bases from V and 3 bases from J, with 9 bases in between. CDR3: CASRLTGYNEQFF. CDR3 coding DNA: TGTGCCAGCAGGCTGACTGGCTACAATGAGCAGTTCTTC.

This sequence joins TRBV30 and TRBJ2-7, with D perhaps TRBD2 (5 bases). Germline assignment: CDR1 GTSNPN and CDR2 SVGIG (reference sequence). The CDR3 has 15 amino acids. V gave up 1 base and J gave up 1 base, with 14 bases separating them. For the CDR3, the DNA is TGTGCCTGGAGTGCCAGGAGGCGCGGGTCCTACGAGCAGTACTTC. This codes for CAWSARRRGSYEQYF. Full variable domain (outside the CDR3, taken from reference TRBV30 and TRBJ2-7): SQTIHQWPATLVQPVGSPLSLECTVEGTSNPNLYWYRQAAGRGLQLLFYSVGIGQISSEVPQNLSASRPQDRQFILSSKKLLLSDSGFYLCAWSARRRGSYEQYFGPGTRLTVT.

This chain links TRBV27 with TRBJ1-3, with D uncertain. Germline assignment: CDR1 MNHEY and CDR2 SMNVEV (reference sequence). Deletions cut 8 bases from V and 2 bases from J, with 13 bases between. The length of the CDR3 is 14 residues. The CDR3 nucleotides are TGTGCCAGCGCCCGTGAGGGAACTGGAAACACCATATATTTT. It is translated as CASAREGTGNTIYF.

This chain connects TRBV30 to TRBJ2-7; 7 bases line up with TRBD2. Germline V gives CDR1 GTSNPN, CDR2 SVGIG (reference sequence). The ends lost 4 bases at V and 5 bases at J; junction bases unmatched: 11. This CDR3 is 14 amino acids long. The CDR3 is CAWIRRGKGHEQYF. CDR3 DNA: TGTGCCTGGATTAGGCGGGGGAAGGGCCACGAGCAGTACTTC. The full variable domain, its missing parts supplied by reference TRBV30 and TRBJ2-7, is SQTIHQWPATLVQPVGSPLSLECTVEGTSNPNLYWYRQAAGRGLQLLFYSVGIGQISSEVPQNLSASRPQDRQFILSSKKLLLSDSGFYLCAWIRRGKGHEQYFGPGTRLTVT.

The rearrangement links TRBV7-2 to TRBJ1-2; no definite D call. Germline V CDR1 and CDR2: SGHTA, FQGNSA. V was cut by 1 base and J by 4 bases, with 10 bases left in between. The CDR3 is 14 residues long. CDR3 region: CASSLDRLSYGYTF. In DNA form, the CDR3 reads TGTGCCAGCAGCTTAGATAGGTTGTCCTATGGCTACACCTTC.

V gene TRBV6-5 combines with J gene TRBJ2-5, with D maybe TRBD1 (5 bases). Germline values: CDR1 MNHEY, CDR2 SVGAGI. CDR3 size: 13 residues. Trimming removed 6 bases at V and 3 bases at J, with 11 bases between. CDR3 nucleotide sequence: TGTGCCAGCAGCTTCGACAGTGAAGAGACCCAGTACTTC. Translation: CASSFDSEETQYF.

A remark on this clone: The sample holds other DNA sequences that translate to the same CDR3. The rearrangement uses TRBV7-2 and TRBJ2-7; D uncertain. With 4 bases removed from V and 4 bases from J, the gap between germline ends came to 20 bases. The CDR3 is 16 amino acids. Germline CDR1 SGHTA, CDR2 FQGNSA. This CDR3 reads CASSSGRSHGGYEQYF. CDR3 coding DNA: TGTGCCAGCAGCTCAGGTCGGTCTCATGGCGGTTACGAGCAGTACTTC.

This clone showed up just a few times. The CDR3 loop reads CSVTQGIGETQYF. CDR3 nucleotides: TGCAGCGTCACTCAGGGAATTGGAGAGACCCAGTACTTC. The genes are TRBV29-1 and TRBJ2-5; perhaps TRBD1 as D (5 bases). Germline-derived CDR1 and CDR2 are SQVTM and ANQGSEA. The germline V and J ends were trimmed by 6 bases and 4 bases, with 15 bases remaining between them. The CDR3 spans 13 residues.

The CDR3: CASSFAGREYIQYF. The DNA for the CDR3 is TGTGCCAGCAGCTTCGCCGGGAGGGAGTACATTCAGTACTTC. This sequence joins TRBV11-2 and TRBJ2-4, with 8 bases aligning to TRBD2. CDR3 size: 14 residues. J lost 8 bases, V lost 3 bases, and 6 bases had no gene match. Germline CDR1 is SGHAT and CDR2 is FQNNGV.

CDR3 residues: CASRLDPYEQYF. The CDR3 DNA sequence: TGTGCCAGCAGGTTAGACCCCTACGAGCAGTACTTC. The chain is built from TRBV21-1 and TRBJ2-7. TRBV21-1 is noted as a pseudogene. The CDR3 has 12 amino acids.

This clone turned up a few times. The chain carries TRBV29-1 and TRBJ2-3; 11 bases agree with TRBD2. Trimming removed 7 bases from V and 1 base from J; junction bases left unmatched: 7. The CDR3 has 15 amino acids. The germline V gene encodes CDR1 SQVTM and CDR2 ANQGSEA. In DNA form, the CDR3 reads TGCAGCGCAACTGGGACTAGCGGCGGCACAGATACGCAGTATTTT. Translated: CSATGTSGGTDTQYF.

Only a few counts were recorded for this clone. The chain has TRBV13 and TRBJ2-5; the D gene is possibly TRBD1 (6 bases). V lost 1 base, J lost 5 bases, and 8 bases lay in between. This CDR3 has 13 residues. Per the germline V gene, CDR1 is PRHDT and CDR2 is FYEKMQ (reference sequence). DNA of the CDR3: TGTGCCAGCAGCTTAGCAGGGGTGGAGACCCAGTACTTC. This gives the protein CASSLAGVETQYF.

This clone came up a few times. The chain uses TRBV25-1 and TRBJ1-4; TRBD1 matches at 7 bases. The CDR3 runs 15 residues. Trimming took 5 bases from V and 0 from J; bases not matched to a gene: 3. Looked up from germline, CDR1 is MGHDK and CDR2 is SYGVNS. CDR3 coding DNA: TGTGCCAGCAGTCCGACAGGGTCAACTAATGAAAAACTGTTTTTT. Protein: CASSPTGSTNEKLFF.

The chain has TRBV15 and TRBJ1-3; D is perhaps TRBD1 (5 bases). The V gene's germline CDR1 is LNHNV and CDR2 YYDKDF (reference sequence). V lost 0 bases and J lost 4, with 7 bases in between. The CDR3 is 14 residues long. CDR3 amino acids: CATSRDRVGNTIYF. The DNA of the CDR3 is TGTGCCACCAGCAGAGACAGGGTCGGAAACACCATATATTTT.

This clone has more than one count but fewer than ten. The chain couples TRBV7-9 to TRBJ2-2; perhaps TRBD2 as D (6 bases). Trimming left V 5 bases short and J 0 bases short, with 16 bases between. This CDR3 comprises 17 residues. Germline CDR1 and CDR2: SEHNR and FQNEAQ (reference sequence). CDR3 region: CASSPDRGTTNTGELFF. The CDR3, as DNA: TGTGCCAGCAGCCCCGACCGCGGGACGACGAACACCGGGGAGCTGTTTTTT.